In this sample, the clone carrying this TCR beta chain turned up a few times. The germline gives CDR1 LNHDA, CDR2 SQIVND (reference sequence). CDR3 length equals 16 residues. The V end lost 5 bases, the J end lost 0 bases, and 14 bases lay between the germline ends. Sequencing was performed with immunoSEQ multiplex PCR; in TCRdb, only in-frame clones are kept and a portion is missing. The sample yields under 300,000 clones, about 83% seen once. The data originate from a study of blood T cell repertoires in COVID-19. This clonotype was sampled from a man older than 75 with acute or convalescent COVID-19. Sequencing input: peripheral blood. This sequence joins TRBV19 and TRBJ1-3, with no clear D. The CDR3 DNA sequence: TGTGCCAGTAGTCCCATCGGACTGCACTCTGGAAACACCATATATTTT. Translation: CASSPIGLHSGNTIYF. The whole variable domain, filled in from reference TRBV19 and TRBJ1-3, reads DGGITQSPKYLFRKEGQNVTLSCEQNLNHDAMYWYRQDPGQGLRLIYYSQIVNDFQKGDIAEGYSVSREKKESFPLTVTSAQKNPTAFYLCASSPIGLHSGNTIYFGEGSWLTVV.